Shown below are 22 T cell receptor beta chains from a single sample sequenced in a study of blood T cell repertoires in COVID-19. Generated by immunoSEQ multiplex PCR, the TCRdb table keeps only in-frame clones and is missing some. Of about 490,000 clones listed, around 85% are singletons. Specimen: peripheral blood. The receptors were sampled from a human donor in a cohort sampled during active COVID-19.

The chain couples TRBV5-1 to TRBJ2-7; the match to TRBD1 covers 9 bases. Germline lookup yields CDR1 SGHRS and CDR2 YFSETQ. After removal of 2 bases from V and 6 bases from J, the junction contained 6 bases not matched to a gene. The CDR3 spans 14 residues. The CDR3: CASSFGQGQGEQYF. CDR3 in DNA: TGCGCCAGCAGCTTCGGACAGGGACAGGGCGAGCAGTACTTC.

The chain carries TRBV6-5 and TRBJ1-6, with D tentatively TRBD1 (5 bases). Trimming pared 0 bases from V and 6 bases from J, leaving 9 bases between. The CDR3 sequence is 15 residues long. Germline loops: CDR1 MNHEY, CDR2 SVGAGI. CDR3 DNA: TGTGCCAGCAGTTACTCGAGGCAGGGTAATTCACCCCTCCACTTT. It codes for CASSYSRQGNSPLHF.

This rearrangement joins TRBV30 to TRBJ2-3; 7 bases line up with TRBD2. This CDR3 is 15 amino acids long. J gave up 4 bases and V 1 base, and 8 bases lay outside the gene matches. Germline-derived CDR1 and CDR2 are GTSNPN and SVGIG (reference sequence). CDR3: CAWSAGGGPADTQYF. Written as DNA, the CDR3 is TGTGCCTGGAGTGCTGGGGGAGGGCCGGCAGATACGCAGTATTTT.

Details on this clone: The sample holds other DNA sequences that translate to the same CDR3. This chain uses TRBV7-2 with TRBJ1-2; a weak D match, TRBD1 (5 bases). Germline CDR1 is SGHTA and CDR2 is FQGNSA. The CDR3 is made up of 13 amino acids. Trimming took 5 bases from V and 2 from J, leaving 9 bases between them. CDR3 loop: CASSPGQNYGYTF. CDR3 bases: TGTGCCAGCAGCCCCGGACAAAACTATGGCTACACCTTC.

This clone was counted once. The V and J genes are TRBV7-2 and TRBJ2-1; weak D call: TRBD2 (7 bases). The germline CDR1 and CDR2 sequences are SGHTA and FQGNSA. V lost 4 bases, J lost 3 bases, and 16 bases lay in between. CDR3 size: 16 residues. CDR3 DNA sequence: TGTGCCAGCAGCTACCAGGGGCGGGAGCTCTACAATGAGCAGTTCTTC. Its translation is CASSYQGRELYNEQFF.

This clone was seen once. The chain recombines TRBV30 with TRBJ2-7; weak D call: TRBD1 (5 bases). V gave up 2 bases and J gave up 0 bases, with 14 bases separating them. Looked up from germline, CDR1 is GTSNPN and CDR2 is SVGIG (reference sequence). CDR3 length: 15 amino acids. Here the CDR3 reads CAWSQGFSPSYEQYF. The CDR3 nucleotides are TGTGCCTGGAGTCAGGGCTTCTCTCCCTCCTACGAGCAGTACTTC.

The chain links TRBV7-2 to TRBJ2-7; 11 bases map to TRBD2. The CDR3 sequence is 14 residues long. J lost 2 bases, V lost 5 bases, and 2 bases had no gene match. Germline V gene lookup returns CDR1 SGHTA and CDR2 FQGNSA. CDR3 bases: TGTGCCAGCAGCCCTAGCGGGGGGCCCTACGAGCAGTACTTC. Its translation is CASSPSGGPYEQYF.

The rearrangement links TRBV5-1 to TRBJ2-7, with no clear D. This CDR3 region has 16 residues. Trimming took 5 bases from V and 1 from J, leaving 19 bases between them. Per germline, CDR1 SGHRS and CDR2 YFSETQ. CDR3 in amino acids: CASSVAPYPPSYEQYF. For the CDR3, the DNA is TGCGCCAGCAGTGTAGCTCCCTATCCACCTTCCTACGAGCAGTACTTC.

This chain connects TRBV28 to TRBJ1-5; TRBD1 aligns across 9 bases. The V gene's germline CDR1 is MDHEN and CDR2 SYDVKM. This CDR3 spans 15 amino acids. Trimming cost V 6 bases and J 4 bases; bases outside gene matches: 7. CDR3 sequence: CASSITGGKNQPQHF. CDR3 DNA: TGTGCCAGCAGCATTACAGGGGGCAAAAATCAGCCCCAGCATTTT.

The CDR3 loop is CASSPGDTGELFF. CDR3 DNA sequence: TGTGCCAGCAGCCCGGGGGACACCGGGGAGCTGTTTTTT. The chain employs TRBV6-5 and TRBJ2-2, with a possible D match to TRBD2 (6 bases). V dropped 6 bases and J dropped 3 bases, with 8 bases sitting between them. The germline V gene has CDR1 MNHEY and CDR2 SVGAGI. This CDR3 has 13 amino acids.

In its sample, this clone was seen once. The chain couples TRBV9 to TRBJ2-2; weak D call: TRBD1 (6 bases). Germline V gene lookup returns CDR1 SGDLS and CDR2 YYNGEE. The CDR3 runs 17 residues. The ends were cut back, 0 bases at V and 0 bases at J, with 12 bases in the middle. The CDR3 DNA follows: TGTGCCAGCAGCGTAGTTACAGGGCCCCCGAACACCGGGGAGCTGTTTTTT. It specifies CASSVVTGPPNTGELFF.

V is TRBV24-1 and J is TRBJ2-1; TRBD2 matches at 9 bases. Germline V gene data show CDR1 as KGHDR and CDR2 as SFDVKD. V was clipped by 6 bases and J by 0 bases; unmatched bases: 2. The CDR3 loop spans 15 amino acids. CDR3 residues: CATSPSGTSYNEQFF. CDR3 DNA sequence: TGTGCCACCAGTCCTAGCGGGACCTCCTACAATGAGCAGTTCTTC.

V and J are TRBV19 and TRBJ2-5; 9 bases map to TRBD1. The ends lost 3 bases at V and 5 bases at J; junction bases unmatched: 4. Germline CDR1 and CDR2: LNHDA and SQIVND (reference sequence). The CDR3 extends over 14 amino acids. The CDR3 reads CASSMTGGWETQYF. The DNA of the CDR3 is TGTGCCAGTAGTATGACAGGGGGATGGGAGACCCAGTACTTC.

This rearrangement joins TRBV21-1 to TRBJ2-7; TRBD1 is the table's D call and was not checked against the DNA. TRBV21-1 is designated a pseudogene. The CDR3 extends over 14 amino acids. The CDR3, as DNA: TGTGCCAGCAGTAATTGGGACAGGGGTTACGAGCAGTACTTC. It is translated as CASSNWDRGYEQYF.

CDR3 loop: CASSLGQEQYF. Here the CDR3 DNA reads TGTGCCAGCAGCTTAGGACAGGAACAGTACTTC. The chain recombines TRBV7-9 with TRBJ2-7; tentatively, D is TRBD1 (6 bases). CDR1 is SEHNR and CDR2 is FQNEAQ in the germline V gene (reference sequence). With 1 base removed from V and 10 bases from J, the gap between germline ends came to 8 bases. The CDR3 is made up of 11 amino acids.

The chain has TRBV11-2 and TRBJ1-1; 7 bases are a match to TRBD1. After removal of 5 bases from V and 0 bases from J, the junction contained 9 bases not matched to a gene. The CDR3 is 16 amino acids. Germline values: CDR1 SGHAT, CDR2 FQNNGV. This CDR3 reads CASSPREGTVNTEAFF. The CDR3 bases are TGTGCCAGCAGCCCCCGTGAGGGGACAGTGAACACTGAAGCTTTCTTT.

About this clone: This sample includes further DNA sequences coding for the same CDR3. J is TRBJ2-1 and V is TRBV5-1, with TRBD2 identical over 7 bases. Trimming took 1 base from V and 8 from J; bases not matched to a gene: 3. Germline V gene lookup returns CDR1 SGHRS and CDR2 YFSETQ. This CDR3 is 13 amino acids long. CDR3 coding DNA: TGCGCCAGCAGCTTGCCTAGCGGCGATGAGCAGTTCTTC. It translates to CASSLPSGDEQFF.

The chain has TRBV24-1 and TRBJ2-7, with 8 bases aligning to TRBD2. J gave up 2 bases and V 1 base, and 6 bases lay outside the gene matches. The germline CDR1 and CDR2 sequences are KGHDR and SFDVKD. The CDR3 covers 16 residues. The CDR3 nucleotides read TGTGCCACCAGTGATTTCAGGCTAGCGGGCCCCTACGAGCAGTACTTC. This codes for CATSDFRLAGPYEQYF.

The genes are TRBV3-1 (or the pseudogene TRBV3-2) and TRBJ1-2; the D gene is possibly TRBD1 (5 bases). V was clipped by 5 bases and J by 1 base, with 11 bases between them. This CDR3 comprises 14 residues. Per germline, CDR1 LGHDT and CDR2 YNNKEL (reference sequence). The DNA of the CDR3 is TGTGCCAGCAGCGAGGGACTTAATAACTATGGCTACACCTTC. This sequence encodes CASSEGLNNYGYTF.

This rearrangement joins TRBV5-1 to TRBJ2-4; perhaps TRBD2 as D (5 bases). CDR3 length equals 15 residues. V was trimmed by 0 bases and J by 2 bases, leaving 9 bases between them. The germline gives CDR1 SGHRS, CDR2 YFSETQ. The CDR3 here is CASSLARVTKNIQYF. The DNA of the CDR3 is TGCGCCAGCAGCTTGGCGAGGGTTACCAAAAACATTCAGTACTTC. Filled out from reference TRBV5-1 and TRBJ2-4, the complete variable domain reads KAGVTQTPRYLIKTRGQQVTLSCSPISGHRSVSWYQQTPGQGLQFLFEYFSETQRNKGNFPGRFSGRQFSNSRSEMNVSTLELGDSALYLCASSLARVTKNIQYFGAGTRLSVL.

The chain uses TRBV6-5 and TRBJ1-2, with TRBD1 matching 7 bases. V shed 6 bases and J 8 bases; nucleotides not matched to a gene: 9. Germline loops: CDR1 MNHEY, CDR2 SVGAGI. This CDR3 spans 13 amino acids. CDR3 sequence: CASRLNRGIGYTF. The CDR3 bases are TGTGCCAGCAGACTAAACAGGGGAATCGGCTACACCTTC.

The chain is built from TRBV5-1 and TRBJ2-5; D may be TRBD1 (5 bases). This CDR3 is built from 14 residues. Germline lookup yields CDR1 SGHRS and CDR2 YFSETQ. V was cut by 1 base and J by 4 bases, with 11 bases left in between. The CDR3 protein is CASSLQGSGETQYF. DNA for the CDR3: TGCGCCAGCAGCTTGCAGGGATCAGGAGAGACCCAGTACTTC.